This T cell receptor beta chain was recovered during a study of T cell responses to AZD1222 COVID-19 vaccine. The data were produced by immunoSEQ multiplex PCR, yet TCRdb's version contains in-frame clones alone and is incomplete. The sample has about 150,000 clones; around nine tenths are singletons. The source material was peripheral blood, sampled on day 0 of AZD1222 vaccination. This clonotype was obtained from an adult in good health.

The CDR3, as DNA: TGTGCCAGCAGCTTAGGGGGGACAGTGGCTTTCTTT. Translated, it gives CASSLGGTVAFF. The J gene is TRBJ1-1, the V gene TRBV7-9; 7 bases match TRBD1. J lost 11 bases, V lost 1 base, and 4 bases had no gene match. This CDR3 is 12 amino acids long. Per germline, CDR1 SEHNR and CDR2 FQNEAQ (reference sequence). The variable domain in full, completed from reference TRBV7-9 and TRBJ1-1, reads DTGVSQNPRHKITKRGQNVTFRCDPISEHNRLYWYRQTLGQGPEFLTYFQNEAQLEKSRLLSDRFSAERPKGSFSTLEIQRTEQGDSAMYLCASSLGGTVAFFGQGTRLTVV.